These T cell receptor beta chains were read from a single sample in a study of Graves' ophthalmopathy and Graves' hyperthyroidism. TCRdb called the multiplex PCR reads again in MiXCR, with one record for every CDR3 protein. In the table there are a few hundred thousand distinct CDR3 sequences, 15% of which are singletons. The sample comprised peripheral blood. The receptors here all came from a young woman with stable Graves' hyperthyroidism. The CDR3 runs from the conserved cysteine through the conserved F or W. Each record gives: D gene, V gene, J gene, clone size, CDR3 protein, CDR3 DNA. D genes are given only for firm matches. Clone size appears in some rows only: once, few, many, or a class for an expanded clone.

d_gene: -
v_gene: TRBV6-5
j_gene: TRBJ2-7
abundance: many
CDR3aa: CASSYSGGYYEQYF
CDR3nt: TGTGCCAGCAGTTACTCAGGCGGCTACTACGAGCAGTACTTC

d_gene: -
v_gene: TRBV6-1
j_gene: TRBJ2-5
abundance: -
CDR3aa: CASSKERFLRETQYF
CDR3nt: TGTGCCAGCAGTAAAGAACGTTTTTTGAGGGAGACCCAGTACTTC

d_gene: -
v_gene: TRBV12-3/TRBV12-4
j_gene: TRBJ1-5
abundance: -
CDR3aa: CASSLATPNQPQHF
CDR3nt: TGTGCCAGCAGTTTAGCAACCCCCAATCAGCCCCAGCATTTT

d_gene: TRBD1
v_gene: TRBV7-9
j_gene: TRBJ1-2
abundance: many
CDR3aa: CASSTKGAGYTF
CDR3nt: TGTGCCAGCAGCACCAAGGGGGCTGGCTACACCTTC

d_gene: -
v_gene: TRBV11-2
j_gene: TRBJ1-2
abundance: many
CDR3aa: CASSSGQFRDGYTF
CDR3nt: TGTGCCAGCAGCTCCGGACAATTCCGGGATGGCTACACCTTC

d_gene: -
v_gene: TRBV6-1
j_gene: TRBJ1-2
abundance: -
CDR3aa: CACSLGQPYGYTF
CDR3nt: TGTGCCTGCAGCCTCGGACAGCCCTATGGCTACACCTTC

d_gene: -
v_gene: TRBV10-1
j_gene: TRBJ1-1
abundance: many
CDR3aa: CASSELRNTEAFF
CDR3nt: TGCGCCAGCAGTGAGTTGCGGAACACTGAAGCTTTCTTT

d_gene: -
v_gene: TRBV19
j_gene: TRBJ2-7
abundance: few
CDR3aa: CASSIVARTTPYGQYF
CDR3nt: TGTGCCAGTAGTATTGTCGCCCGGACAACTCCTTACGGGCAGTACTTC

d_gene: -
v_gene: TRBV7-6
j_gene: TRBJ1-2
abundance: many
CDR3aa: CASSLGGPYGYTF
CDR3nt: TGTGCCAGCAGCTTGGGGGGGCCTTATGGCTACACCTTC

d_gene: -
v_gene: TRBV4-1
j_gene: TRBJ1-6
abundance: few
CDR3aa: CASSQEWSSPLHF
CDR3nt: TGCGCCAGCAGCCAAGAATGGAGTTCACCCCTCCACTTT